This T cell receptor beta chain is drawn from a study of cytomegalovirus exposure and HLA in healthy donors. As to this clone: The target antigen is unknown.

Study-level results: Later on, analysis showed that most CMV-associated TCR beta chains appeared to be HLA-restricted. Cytomegalovirus-associated status was assigned to about 150 TCR beta chains.

In the PCR, 60 Vbeta and 13 Jbeta primers were used. The assay was immunoSEQ multiplex PCR, and TCRdb's table has in-frame clones only and misses some. This sample has approximately 210,000 clones; 70% to 80% occur once, and the top ten carry approximately 0.39%. Sequencing was performed on PBMCs. This TCR was sampled from a male donor in good health and CMV-seropositive.

The CDR3 region is CASSQGDRDFHEQFF. For the CDR3, the DNA is TGTGCCAGCAGCCAAGGGGACAGAGATTTCCATGAGCAGTTCTTC. This chain connects TRBV4-2 to TRBJ2-1; TRBD1 matches 7 bases. The CDR3 is 15 residues long. The trim removed 1 base at V and 8 bases at J, leaving 8 bases unmatched. Germline lookup yields CDR1 LGHNA and CDR2 YNFKEQ.